The 18 T cell receptor beta chains below were found in one sample sequenced in a study of post-analysis software for immune sequencing data. Overall study results and limits: TRBV5-6, TRBV5-1 and TRBV20-1 were among five TRBV segments more frequent in patients than controls.

Unique molecular identifiers tagged the TCR beta cDNA libraries. TCRdb called the PCR reads again in MiXCR, with one record for every CDR3 protein. The table includes about 500,000 distinct CDR3 sequences, 45% detected once. Their specific antigens are unknown. The sample consisted of blood. The receptors originated from a girl aged 5-17 years with multiple sclerosis.

The chain is built from TRBV12-3 or TRBV12-4 and TRBJ2-7, with 9 bases identical to TRBD1. This CDR3 spans 17 amino acids. The V gene end was trimmed by 3 bases and the J gene end by 0 bases; junction bases not matched to a gene: 9. The CDR3 sequence: CASSFTLGQGHSYEQYF. In DNA form, the CDR3 reads TGTGCCAGCAGTTTCACCTTAGGACAGGGGCACTCCTACGAGCAGTACTTC.

The chain joins TRBV4-2 to TRBJ2-1; a possible D gene is TRBD1 (6 bases). Germline-derived CDR1 and CDR2 are LGHNA and YNFKEQ. The V and J ends lost 0 bases and 5 bases respectively, with 11 bases between them. This CDR3 has 15 residues. CDR3 sequence reads: CASSQDGKGDNEQFF. As DNA, the CDR3 is TGTGCCAGCAGCCAAGATGGGAAGGGGGACAATGAGCAGTTCTTC.

The table lists this clonotype with a few counts. V is TRBV28 and J is TRBJ2-1; tentatively, D is TRBD2 (5 bases). The CDR3 consists of 14 residues. Germline V gene lookup returns CDR1 MDHEN and CDR2 SYDVKM. The V end was cut by 5 bases, the J end by 7 bases, with 15 bases between. CDR3 bases: TGTGCCAGCAGTCCCCCGGACTCGCTAAATGAGCAGTTCTTC. Encoded protein: CASSPPDSLNEQFF.

The rearrangement joins TRBV7-8 to TRBJ2-2; 7 bases are shared with TRBD1. The CDR3 totals 14 residues. The germline V gene encodes CDR1 SGHVS and CDR2 FQNEAQ. V shed 3 bases, J shed 6 bases, and the junction held 4 bases outside the gene matches. CDR3 in amino acids: CASSLITGAGELFF. CDR3 nucleotides: TGTGCCAGCAGCTTGATAACAGGGGCCGGGGAGCTGTTTTTT.

The chain is built from TRBV29-1 and TRBJ2-5; 11 bases line up with TRBD2. V shed 7 bases and J 5 bases; nucleotides not matched to a gene: 12. Germline V gene sequence: CDR1 SQVTM, CDR2 ANQGSEA. This CDR3 is built from 15 residues. Here the CDR3 DNA reads TGCAGCGCCCGAGGGCGTACTAGCGGGAGCGAGACCCAGTACTTC. This sequence encodes CSARGRTSGSETQYF. The full variable domain, with the rest looked up from reference TRBV29-1 and TRBJ2-5, is SAVISQKPSRDICQRGTSLTIQCQVDSQVTMMFWYRQQPGQSLTLIATANQGSEATYESGFVIDKFPISRPNLTFSTLTVSNMSPEDSSIYLCSARGRTSGSETQYFGPGTRLLVL.

This clonotype came up a few times. The chain recombines TRBV6-5 with TRBJ2-4; maybe TRBD2 (7 bases). V was clipped by 5 bases and J by 6 bases, with 14 bases between them. The germline V gene has CDR1 MNHEY and CDR2 SVGAGI. This CDR3 spans 14 amino acids. The CDR3 region is CASSQQGRGNIQYF. Written as DNA, the CDR3 is TGTGCCAGCAGTCAGCAGGGGAGGGGAAACATTCAGTACTTC.

This clonotype was seen a few times. CDR3 nucleotide sequence: TGTGCCAGTAGTATCCAGACAGATCGCTACGAGCAGTACTTC. Protein sequence: CASSIQTDRYEQYF. The rearrangement joins TRBV19 to TRBJ2-4, with D possibly matching TRBD1 (5 bases). The J call may be incorrect, as the DNA end agrees better with TRBJ2-7. Germline V gene sequence: CDR1 LNHDA, CDR2 SQIVND (reference sequence). This CDR3 contains 14 residues.

This clonotype showed up just a few times. This chain links TRBV28 with TRBJ2-5, with 8 bases aligning to TRBD1. The germline gives CDR1 MDHEN, CDR2 SYDVKM. The CDR3 totals 16 residues. V lost 6 bases, J lost 2 bases, and 11 bases stayed unmatched. CDR3 nucleotides: TGTGCCAGCAGAACCTTCCTGGACAGGGCTCAAGAGACCCAGTACTTC. Amino acids: CASRTFLDRAQETQYF. Complete variable domain (other parts from reference TRBV28 and TRBJ2-5): DVKVTQSSRYLVKRTGEKVFLECVQDMDHENMFWYRQDPGLGLRLIYFSYDVKMKEKGDIPEGYSVSREKKERFSLILESASTNQTSMYLCASRTFLDRAQETQYFGPGTRLLVL.

The chain employs TRBV5-1 and TRBJ2-3, with 7 bases aligning to TRBD2. This CDR3 region has 16 residues. The junction had 10 bases not matched to a gene; V was cut back by 4 bases and J by 2 bases. CDR1 SGHRS and CDR2 YFSETQ come from the germline V gene. In DNA, the CDR3 is TGCGCCAGCAGCCACGTGGGAGCGGGGAACACAGATACGCAGTATTTT. Protein product: CASSHVGAGNTDTQYF.

CDR3 in amino acids: CSAIWGQLYQETQYF. CDR3 bases: TGCAGCGCTATATGGGGACAGCTGTACCAAGAGACCCAGTACTTC. This chain uses TRBV29-1 with TRBJ2-5; 7 bases agree with TRBD1. V gave up 7 bases and J gave up 0 bases; unmatched junction bases: 11. There are 15 residues in the CDR3. The germline V gene has CDR1 SQVTM and CDR2 ANQGSEA.

This clonotype was observed a handful of times. This chain connects TRBV5-1 to TRBJ1-1; D is uncertain. Germline V CDR1 and CDR2: SGHRS, YFSETQ. Trimming removed 0 bases at V and 2 bases at J, with 11 bases between. The CDR3 is made up of 15 amino acids. The CDR3 nucleotides are TGCGCCAGCAGCTTGGCGTTGCAGACTAACACTGAAGCTTTCTTT. Translated, it gives CASSLALQTNTEAFF.

This clonotype was seen a few times. The rearrangement links TRBV27 to TRBJ1-1; weak D call: TRBD1 (6 bases). The germline CDR1 and CDR2 sequences are MNHEY and SMNVEV (reference sequence). V shed 6 bases and J shed 12 bases, with 14 bases lying between them. The CDR3 loop spans 11 amino acids. CDR3 amino acids: CASSEGGNPFF. For the CDR3, the DNA is TGTGCCAGCAGCGAGGGGGGGAACCCTTTCTTT.

V gene TRBV29-1 combines with J gene TRBJ2-3; TRBD2 matches 13 bases. Germline CDR1 SQVTM, CDR2 ANQGSEA. J lost 4 bases, V lost 2 bases, and 9 bases had no gene match. The CDR3 covers 17 residues. CDR3 sequence (DNA): TGCAGCGTTGAATTCGCGGGACTAGCGGGATATGCAGATACGCAGTATTTT. Protein: CSVEFAGLAGYADTQYF.

The chain is built from TRBV7-9 and TRBJ1-6; weak D call: TRBD1 (6 bases). CDR1 is SEHNR and CDR2 is FQNEAQ in the germline V gene (reference sequence). Trimming stripped 9 bases from V and 3 bases from J, with 18 bases between. The length of the CDR3 is 16 residues. CDR3 coding DNA: TGTGCCAGATTGTCCAGGGGAAATTACTATAATTCACCCCTCCACTTT. This translates into CARLSRGNYYNSPLHF. The whole variable domain, remainder taken from reference TRBV7-9 and TRBJ1-6, is DTGVSQNPRHKITKRGQNVTFRCDPISEHNRLYWYRQTLGQGPEFLTYFQNEAQLEKSRLLSDRFSAERPKGSFSTLEIQRTEQGDSAMYLCARLSRGNYYNSPLHFGNGTRLTVT.

The count of this clonotype is one. This chain joins TRBV4-1 and TRBJ2-1, with D possibly matching TRBD2 (7 bases). Trimming left V 2 bases short and J 8 bases short, with 19 bases between. Germline CDR1 and CDR2: MGHRA and YSYEKL. The CDR3 contains 16 residues. The CDR3, as DNA: TGCGCCAGCAGCCAATTTGGGCGGGGGACACGGGATGAGCAGTTCTTC. Its translation is CASSQFGRGTRDEQFF.

This chain joins TRBV6-2 or TRBV6-3 and TRBJ2-7; D ambiguous. The CDR3 length is 12 residues. V gave up 6 bases and J gave up 7 bases, with 13 bases separating them. Germline V gives CDR1 MNHEY, CDR2 SVGEGT. The CDR3 nucleotides read TGTGCCAGCAGAAACCCAGACAATGAGCAGTACTTC. Translating it yields CASRNPDNEQYF.

This clonotype was found a few times. The chain carries TRBV7-2 and TRBJ1-2, with D unresolved. The germline V and J ends were trimmed by 3 bases and 4 bases, with 15 bases remaining between them. The CDR3 covers 15 residues. Germline V gene sequence: CDR1 SGHTA, CDR2 FQGNSA. The CDR3 DNA reads TGTGCCAGCAGCTTGCGGTCCGCGGATGCCTATGGCTACACCTTC. Translation: CASSLRSADAYGYTF. Full variable domain (remainder filled in from reference TRBV7-2 and TRBJ1-2): GAGVSQSPSNKVTEKGKDVELRCDPISGHTALYWYRQSLGQGLEFLIYFQGNSAPDKSGLPSDRFSAERTGGSVSTLTIQRTQQEDSAVYLCASSLRSADAYGYTFGSGTRLTVV.

The chain is built from TRBV5-1 and TRBJ1-4, with TRBD1 matching 9 bases. V dropped 1 base and J dropped 8; count of bases not matched to a gene: 6. The CDR3 is 15 residues long. Germline CDR1 is SGHRS and CDR2 is YFSETQ. CDR3 residues: CASSLSGQGEEKLFF. The CDR3 nucleotides are TGCGCCAGCAGCTTGTCGGGACAGGGTGAAGAAAAACTGTTTTTT.